Here is one T cell receptor beta chain with its context. Only in-frame clones appear in the TCRdb table, and some are missing; sequencing was by immunoSEQ multiplex PCR. The data show fewer than 120,000 clones, roughly 79% seen once. The sample comes from a study of blood T cell repertoires in COVID-19. Study information: PBMCs, B-cell-depleted T cells, or T cells provided the cDNA or gDNA that made up the material.

The CDR3 spans 15 residues. Germline V lookup: CDR1 SNHLY, CDR2 FYNNEI. V lost 2 bases and J lost 5, with 13 bases in between. The receptor's source is a woman of 80 years or more with active or convalescent COVID-19. The sequenced sample consisted of peripheral blood. The chain uses TRBV2 and TRBJ2-1; TRBD1 might be the D (5 bases). CDR3 DNA: TGTGCCAGCAGTGAAATCAGGGTAAGGGACAATGAGCAGTTCTTC. This codes for CASSEIRVRDNEQFF.